This TCR beta chain was identified during a study of OX40 agonist ivuxolimab in advanced cancers. Looking at the study overall: Partial responses were observed in three patients, of whom one had hepatocellular carcinoma and two had cutaneous melanoma.

Regarding the study as a whole: The authors did not determine the antigen specificity of the expanded peripheral T cells.

Assay: immunoSEQ multiplex PCR; the TCRdb copy retains only in-frame clones and omits some. The sample lists under 80,000 clones; approximately 90% were seen once. Trimming removed 1 base at V and 5 bases at J, with 20 bases between. Germline-derived CDR1 and CDR2 are MRHNA and SNTAGT. The CDR3 has 17 residues. Remarks on this clone: Its target is unknown.

This clonotype was sampled from an adult with an advanced solid tumor such as melanoma, head and neck, liver or kidney cancer. Here the sequenced sample was CD4+ or CD8+ T cells sorted from blood, taken in a trial of the OX40 agonist ivuxolimab. The chain links TRBV6-4 to TRBJ2-5; D unclear. The DNA of the CDR3 is TGTGCCAGCAGTGACTTCGAGAGCGTCGGTGGTCGGGAGACCCAGTACTTC. As protein: CASSDFESVGGRETQYF.